These 21 T cell receptor beta chains originate from one sample sequenced in a study of vaccination effects on CD4 cells after COVID-19. The method was immunoSEQ multiplex PCR; TCRdb's version includes in-frame clones alone and lacks a portion of them. The sample has over 80,000 clones, over 70% seen once. Antigen-specific CD4+ T cell clonotypes were called by their expansion after viral peptide-pool culture in ViraFEST. Subsequent to a culture period of about ten days, CD4+ T cells were isolated. Two-dose vaccination with either BNT162b2 or mRNA-1273 was given to the participants. The antigens these receptors bind are not known. This material consisted of CD4+ T cells from PBMCs cultured with HCoV-OC43 spike peptides, taken after COVID-19 vaccination. Subset in this sample: HCoV-OC43 spike overlapping peptide pool stimulation. These receptors all stem from a human donor who received a COVID-19 vaccine.

This chain links TRBV7-8 with TRBJ1-2; possible D gene TRBD1, 5 bases. The CDR3 is 13 amino acids. Trimming took off 1 base at V and 4 bases at J, with 7 bases between the two ends. Looked up from germline, CDR1 is SGHVS and CDR2 is FQNEAQ. CDR3 region: CASSLGGSYGYTF. The CDR3 coding sequence is TGTGCCAGCAGCTTAGGGGGCAGCTATGGCTACACCTTC.

The V call is TRBV27, the J call TRBJ2-1; D is perhaps TRBD1 (5 bases). The length of the CDR3 is 14 residues. Between the trimmed V and J ends, which lost 3 bases and 5 bases, there was a span of 11 bases. Per germline, CDR1 MNHEY and CDR2 SMNVEV (reference sequence). This CDR3 reads CASSFQGAHNEQFF. DNA for the CDR3: TGTGCCAGCAGTTTCCAGGGTGCCCACAATGAGCAGTTCTTC.

V is TRBV18 and J is TRBJ2-5; TRBD1 matches at 8 bases. CDR1 and CDR2 from the germline V gene are KGHSH and LQKENI. V lost 1 base, J lost 5 bases, and 3 bases stayed unmatched. The CDR3 sequence is 14 residues long. In DNA form, the CDR3 reads TGTGCCAGCTCACCACGCAGGGGGCTGGAGACCCAGTACTTC. Its protein is CASSPRRGLETQYF.

This CDR3 is CASSEGGGTEAFF. Here the CDR3 DNA reads TGTGCCAGCAGTGAAGGGGGCGGAACTGAAGCTTTCTTT. The V and J genes are TRBV2 and TRBJ1-1, with a tentative D call TRBD1 (5 bases). CDR3 length: 13 residues. Germline V gene sequence: CDR1 SNHLY, CDR2 FYNNEI. V shed 1 base and J shed 5 bases, with 8 bases lying between them.

The chain links TRBV4-3 to TRBJ2-3; 11 bases line up with TRBD2. This CDR3 is 16 amino acids long. The trim removed 3 bases at V and 4 bases at J, leaving 6 bases unmatched. Germline CDR1 LGHNA, CDR2 YSLEER. CDR3 nucleotide sequence: TGCGCCAGCAGCCACCTGACTAGCGGGGTCTCAGATACGCAGTATTTT. This encodes CASSHLTSGVSDTQYF.

The J gene is TRBJ1-2, the V gene TRBV6-5; D is ambiguous. Trimming shortened V by 7 bases and J by 3 bases, and 12 bases separated the two germline ends. This CDR3 region has 13 residues. Germline CDR1 reads MNHEY; CDR2 reads SVGAGI. In nucleotides, the CDR3 is TGTGCCAGCAAAGAGTCTAGCGACTATGGCTACACCTTC. Residues: CASKESSDYGYTF.

The genes are TRBV19 and TRBJ2-5, with 10 positions matching TRBD1. Germline lookup yields CDR1 LNHDA and CDR2 SQIVND (reference sequence). V shed 4 bases, J shed 6 bases, and the junction held 11 bases outside the gene matches. This CDR3 contains 16 residues. This chain's CDR3 is CASSNFGTGDGKTQYF. The CDR3 region has the DNA TGTGCCAGTAGTAATTTCGGGACAGGGGACGGAAAGACCCAGTACTTC.

The rearrangement uses TRBV5-5 and TRBJ2-3; 7 bases line up with TRBD2. Per the germline V gene, CDR1 is SGHKS and CDR2 is YYEKEE (reference sequence). The CDR3 sequence is 18 residues long. With 4 bases clipped from V and 3 bases from J, the junction kept 17 bases outside the gene matches. The CDR3, as DNA: TGTGCCAGCAGCCGACTTCTGGGCGGGGGAGGAAGTACAGATACGCAGTATTTT. This gives the protein CASSRLLGGGGSTDTQYF.

The CDR3 loop reads CASSIKVSYNEQFF. CDR3 nucleotides: TGTGCCAGTAGTATTAAGGTTTCCTACAATGAGCAGTTCTTC. The rearrangement uses TRBV19 and TRBJ2-1; D gene ambiguous. The CDR3 sequence is 14 residues long. The germline CDR1 and CDR2 sequences are LNHDA and SQIVND (reference sequence). V lost 3 bases to trimming and J lost 1 base, with 7 bases between them.

The chain recombines TRBV2 with TRBJ1-4, with TRBD1 matching 8 bases. V gave up 6 bases and J gave up 4 bases; unmatched junction bases: 4. Germline V CDR1 and CDR2: SNHLY, FYNNEI. The CDR3 contains 14 residues. The CDR3 spells CASSPRGLNEKLFF. The CDR3 DNA reads TGTGCCAGCAGCCCCAGGGGGCTTAATGAAAAACTGTTTTTT.

This sequence joins TRBV4-2 and TRBJ2-3, with D uncertain. This CDR3 has 13 amino acids. Per germline, CDR1 LGHNA and CDR2 YNFKEQ. V shed 2 bases and J shed 6 bases, with 9 bases lying between them. The CDR3 loop is CASSQRASDTQYF. CDR3 nucleotides: TGTGCCAGCAGCCAACGGGCCTCCGATACGCAGTATTTT.

The V call is TRBV10-1, the J call TRBJ2-5, with a possible D match to TRBD1 (6 bases). CDR3 length equals 13 residues. Germline values: CDR1 WNHNN, CDR2 SYGVQD (reference sequence). V was clipped by 6 bases and J by 5 bases, with 13 bases between them. DNA for the CDR3: TGCGCCAGCAGCCAACAGGGTGTGGAGACCCAGTACTTC. Its protein is CASSQQGVETQYF.

The V gene is TRBV2, the J gene TRBJ1-2, with 9 positions matching TRBD1. CDR1 is SNHLY, CDR2 FYNNEI, per germline. The CDR3 runs to 14 residues. Trimming took 8 bases from V and 2 from J; bases not matched to a gene: 6. The CDR3 sequence: CASGTQGANYGYTF. In nucleotides, the CDR3 is TGTGCCAGCGGGACACAGGGGGCAAACTATGGCTACACCTTC. The full variable domain, in which reference TRBV2 and TRBJ1-2 provide the parts outside the CDR3, is EPEVTQTPSHQVTQMGQEVILRCVPISNHLYFYWYRQILGQKVEFLVSFYNNEISEKSEIFDDQFSVERPDGSNFTLKIRSTKLEDSAMYFCASGTQGANYGYTFGSGTRLTVV.

J is TRBJ2-6 and V is TRBV4-1; 7 positions agree with TRBD2. The CDR3 is 17 residues long. The V gene end was trimmed by 4 bases and the J gene end by 0 bases; junction bases not matched to a gene: 6. Per the germline V gene, CDR1 is MGHRA and CDR2 is YSYEKL. CDR3 in DNA: TGCGCCAGCAGCCCGGGGGGTACCTTCTCTGGGGCCAACGTCCTGACTTTC. It yields the protein CASSPGGTFSGANVLTF.

The sample holds one count of this clone. The chain employs TRBV6-1 and TRBJ1-4, with 7 bases matching TRBD1. This CDR3 has 15 residues. The germline V gene encodes CDR1 MNHNS and CDR2 SASEGT. V gave up 2 bases and J gave up 7 bases; unmatched junction bases: 7. CDR3 in amino acids: CASSEKPGGSEKLFF. The CDR3 DNA reads TGTGCCAGCAGTGAAAAACCAGGGGGTAGTGAAAAACTGTTTTTT.

This chain links TRBV24-1 with TRBJ2-5; 10 positions agree with TRBD1. Germline V gives CDR1 KGHDR, CDR2 SFDVKD. CDR3 length: 14 amino acids. V lost 4 bases, J lost 5 bases, and 3 bases stayed unmatched. Here the CDR3 DNA reads TGTGCCACCAGTGAGACAGGGGGCTTGGAGACCCAGTACTTC. It translates to CATSETGGLETQYF.

V is TRBV4-1 and J is TRBJ2-1; 7 bases are shared with TRBD1. The trim removed 0 bases at V and 8 bases at J, leaving 7 bases unmatched. The CDR3 spans 15 residues. Germline CDR1 is MGHRA and CDR2 is YSYEKL. The CDR3 region is CASSQEGQSSDEQFF. The CDR3, as DNA: TGCGCCAGCAGCCAAGAGGGACAGTCCTCGGATGAGCAGTTCTTC.

This clone was observed once. This chain joins TRBV12-5 and TRBJ2-1; a possible D gene is TRBD2 (5 bases). Germline V CDR1 and CDR2: LGHNT, FRNRAP. Trimming removed 2 bases at V and 0 bases at J, with 17 bases between. The CDR3 sequence is 18 residues long. In nucleotides, the CDR3 is TGTGCTAGTGGTTTGATTCCAGACGGGGATCCCTCCTACAATGAGCAGTTCTTC. Protein sequence: CASGLIPDGDPSYNEQFF.

The V and J genes are TRBV6-5 and TRBJ2-7; tentatively, D is TRBD1 or TRBD2 (6 bases each). V was shortened by 4 bases and J by 6 bases, with 7 bases between the two germline ends. Germline V gene data show CDR1 as MNHEY and CDR2 as SVGAGI. The CDR3 length is 11 residues. The CDR3 DNA is TGTGCCAGCAGTTCGGGGGCCGAGCAGTACGTC. It yields the protein CASSSGAEQYV.

This clone appeared a single time. The chain links TRBV11-2 to TRBJ2-3; D unresolved. Germline values: CDR1 SGHAT, CDR2 FQNNGV. The ends were cut back, 1 base at V and 2 bases at J, with 4 bases in the middle. The CDR3 runs 13 residues. The CDR3 spells CASSLALTDTQYF. CDR3 bases: TGTGCCAGCAGCTTAGCCCTCACAGATACGCAGTATTTT.

This clone was found once. The CDR3, as DNA: TGTGCCAGCAAGACGGACAGGGTACGGGGCTACACCTTC. Translating it yields CASKTDRVRGYTF. The V call is TRBV6-5, the J call TRBJ1-2, with TRBD1 identical over 8 bases. Germline lookup yields CDR1 MNHEY and CDR2 SVGAGI. CDR3 length equals 13 residues. The trim removed 7 bases at V and 8 bases at J, leaving 9 bases unmatched.